This T cell receptor (beta chain) is from a study of Ad26.COV2.S vaccination and SARS-CoV-2 variants. Looking at the study overall: Ad26.COV2.S was injected intramuscularly once or twice, 56 days apart. Study-level findings and limits: Measures of TCR breadth and depth may have fallen short of total T cell responses. While placebo recipients had lower spike-specific TCR breadth, vaccine recipients had more.

Germline CDR1 reads SGDLS; CDR2 reads YYNGEE. This CDR3 comprises 17 residues. Trimming cost V 2 bases and J 0 bases; bases outside gene matches: 5. Treatment noted: about 20 received Ad26.COV2.S at low or high dose, single or two shots; roughly five received placebo; per-sample allocation not given. Samples were taken on day 63 after the first vaccine or placebo injection. The individual, an adult aged 18-55 years, was a donor in Boston. The data were produced by immunoSEQ multiplex PCR, yet TCRdb's version contains in-frame clones alone and is incomplete. Of roughly 320,000 clones in the sample, roughly 87% were seen once. Of note for this clone: Its antigen is undetermined.

The material sequenced was peripheral blood, taken in a trial of Ad26.COV2.S vaccine versus placebo. The V and J genes are TRBV9 and TRBJ2-7; 13 positions match TRBD2. The sequence derives from a person between 18 and 59 years old who received the Ad26.COV2.S COVID-19 vaccine or a placebo. CDR3 in amino acids: CASSVGTSGDPSYEQYF. DNA of the CDR3: TGTGCCAGCAGCGTCGGGACTAGCGGGGACCCCTCCTACGAGCAGTACTTC.